This T cell receptor (beta chain) was sequenced for a study of T cell repertoires in ileal Crohn's disease. General study findings and limits: Postoperative endoscopy occurred within one year, median approximately 7 months.

The time point here: neoterminal ileum biopsy at postoperative endoscopy, about 6 months after surgery. Clones were sequenced by immunoSEQ multiplex PCR, and TCRdb holds only the in-frame ones, with some missing. The profile shows about 60,000 clones, about 89% of them singletons. Of note for this clone: Antigen: not known.

The CDR3 consists of 14 residues. CDR1 and CDR2 from the germline V gene are SGHNT and YENEEA. Unmatched junction bases numbered 8, after V lost 5 bases and J lost 5 bases. This TCR derives from an adult with Crohn's disease. The source material was ileal tissue. The chain links TRBV11-3 to TRBJ1-1; TRBD1 matches 7 bases. Written as DNA, the CDR3 is TGTGCCAGCAGCCAACAGGGGTTAAGGACTGAAGCTTTCTTT. Translating gives CASSQQGLRTEAFF.